The 22 T cell receptor beta chains below were found in one sample sequenced in a study of CD8+CD57+ T cells in acquired aplastic anemia. Genomic DNA constituted the template upon which TCR beta VDJ and CDR3 profiling was performed. In TCRdb, the reads were re-called with MiXCR into one record per CDR3 protein. Among approximately 180,000 distinct CDR3 sequences listed, less than 60% were seen once. All sequencing subjects had displayed CD8+CD57+ cell expansion on flow cytometry. The sample taken for sequencing was sorted CD4+, CD8+, or CD8+CD57+ T cells (not recorded which) from PBMCs. The source is a human donor with aplastic anemia.

This clonotype came up many times. This rearrangement joins TRBV5-6 to TRBJ2-7, with 8 bases matching TRBD2. J lost 0 bases, V lost 0 bases, and 5 bases had no gene match. Germline CDR1 and CDR2: SGHDT and YYEEEE. There are 16 residues in the CDR3. CDR3 in DNA: TGTGCCAGCAGCTTGGGCCCAGCGGGGGCCTCCTACGAGCAGTACTTC. It is translated as CASSLGPAGASYEQYF.

This clonotype was counted ten times or more. The chain combines TRBV15 with TRBJ2-1; D not certain. CDR1 and CDR2 (germline): LNHNV, YYDKDF (reference sequence). This CDR3 comprises 16 residues. The V and J ends lost 3 bases and 0 bases respectively, with 12 bases between them. The CDR3 DNA reads TGTGCCACCAGCAGGTCCTGGCTTCGCTCCTACAATGAGCAGTTCTTC. Translating it yields CATSRSWLRSYNEQFF. The whole variable domain, remainder taken from reference TRBV15 and TRBJ2-1, is DAMVIQNPRYQVTQFGKPVTLSCSQTLNHNVMYWYQQKSSQAPKLLFHYYDKDFNNEADTPDNFQSRRPNTSFCFLDIRSPGLGDTAMYLCATSRSWLRSYNEQFFGPGTRLTVL.

The table lists this clonotype with a few counts. One junction end disagrees with the germline gene, perhaps due to a read error. The chain combines TRBV20-1 with TRBJ2-4; D perhaps matches TRBD2 (5 bases). This CDR3 has 13 amino acids. CDR1 DFQATT and CDR2 SNEGSKA come from the germline V gene (reference sequence). Here the CDR3 DNA reads TGCAGTACTAGAGATGGGCGGGTAAACATTCAGTACTTC. This translates into CSTRDGRVNIQYF.

The chain uses TRBV2 and TRBJ2-1; the match to TRBD2 covers 12 bases. The length of the CDR3 is 16 residues. Germline V lookup: CDR1 SNHLY, CDR2 FYNNEI. Trimming took 3 bases from V and 4 from J; bases not matched to a gene: 4. The DNA for the CDR3 is TGTGCCAGCAGTGATGTAGGACTAGCGGGATACAATGAGCAGTTCTTC. Translation gives CASSDVGLAGYNEQFF.

This clonotype showed up many times. The chain has TRBV15 and TRBJ2-7, with D hard to call. The CDR3 runs to 14 residues. The V end lost 1 base, the J end lost 3 bases, and 10 bases lay between the germline ends. Germline V gene lookup returns CDR1 LNHNV and CDR2 YYDKDF (reference sequence). CDR3 amino acids: CATSRARAYYEQYF. CDR3 bases: TGTGCCACCAGCAGAGCAAGGGCTTACTACGAGCAGTACTTC.

The chain is built from TRBV7-9 and TRBJ1-2; D is unclear. This CDR3 has 12 amino acids. V was clipped by 2 bases and J by 7 bases, with 8 bases between them. Germline CDR1 reads SEHNR; CDR2 reads FQNEAQ (reference sequence). This chain's CDR3 is CASSLSGFGYTF. CDR3 DNA sequence: TGTGCCAGCAGCTTATCGGGTTTTGGCTACACCTTC.

This clonotype was detected only once. This may be a read error: a much more frequent sequence differs by one nucleotide. Because the CDR3 is missing its conserved closing phenylalanine or tryptophan, this is likely a read error. This sequence joins TRBV3-1 and TRBJ1-1; no firm D call. Per the germline V gene, CDR1 is LGHDT and CDR2 is YNNKEL (reference sequence). The CDR3 has 13 amino acids. V gave up 4 bases and J gave up 5 bases, with 11 bases separating them. CDR3 protein: CASSPRGRTEAFS. The CDR3 nucleotides are TGTGCCAGCAGCCCACGGGGTAGAACTGAAGCTTTCTCT.

This clonotype was seen a single time. The chain has TRBV10-1 and TRBJ1-4; D is unclear. The V end was cut by 3 bases, the J end by 7 bases, with 9 bases between. The CDR3 is 13 residues long. Germline CDR1 and CDR2: WNHNN and SYGVQD (reference sequence). The chain's CDR3 is CASSDGSSEKLFF. CDR3 nucleotides: TGCGCCAGCAGTGATGGATCTTCTGAAAAACTGTTTTTT.

The chain links TRBV7-9 to TRBJ1-4; no reliable D call. With 4 bases removed from V and 12 bases from J, the gap between germline ends came to 9 bases. Germline CDR1 is SEHNR and CDR2 is FQNEAQ (reference sequence). The CDR3 length is 11 residues. CDR3 sequence (DNA): TGTGCCAGCAGCTGGGCTTCTCAACTGTTTTTT. Translation: CASSWASQLFF.

The table lists this clonotype with many counts. The gene calls are TRBV4-2 and TRBJ2-1; 7 nucleotides match TRBD2. This CDR3 has 14 amino acids. Germline CDR1 and CDR2: LGHNA and YNFKEQ. Trimming at V came to 4 bases and at J to 6 bases, leaving 6 bases not matched to a gene. The CDR3, as DNA: TGTGCCAGCAGCCCGGAGACTAGCTCCAATGAGCAGTTCTTC. Translated: CASSPETSSNEQFF.

This clonotype was recorded only once. The chain uses TRBV7-8 and TRBJ1-2; D is unclear. CDR1 and CDR2 (germline): SGHVS, FQNEAQ. The CDR3 contains 13 residues. The V end was cut by 2 bases, the J end by 5 bases, with 9 bases between. CDR3 in DNA: TGTGCCAGCAGCTTATTGACGGATTATGGCTACACCTTC. Amino acid sequence: CASSLLTDYGYTF. Drawing the rest from reference TRBV7-8 and TRBJ1-2, the complete variable domain is GAGVSQSPRYKVAKRGQDVALRCDPISGHVSLFWYQQALGQGPEFLTYFQNEAQLDKSGLPSDRFFAERPEGSVSTLKIQRTQQEDSAVYLCASSLLTDYGYTFGSGTRLTVV.

In this sample, this clonotype turned up many times. The chain combines TRBV2 with TRBJ2-1; a weak D match, TRBD2 (7 bases). With 4 bases removed from V and 3 bases from J, the gap between germline ends came to 13 bases. Germline assignment: CDR1 SNHLY and CDR2 FYNNEI. This CDR3 has 15 residues. CDR3 amino acids: CASSGGGAGYNEQFF. For the CDR3, the DNA is TGTGCCAGCAGTGGGGGGGGGGCAGGCTACAATGAGCAGTTCTTC.

In DNA form, the CDR3 reads TGCGCCAGCAGTGAGACGACGGGTGCGGGGGCTGGGGGAGAGACCCAGTACTTC. The encoded protein is CASSETTGAGAGGETQYF. This chain joins TRBV10-1 and TRBJ2-5; tentatively, D is TRBD2 (7 bases). The CDR3 extends over 18 amino acids. The V gene's germline CDR1 is WNHNN and CDR2 SYGVQD (reference sequence). Trimming left V 2 bases short and J 4 bases short, with 23 bases between.

This clonotype was found many times. The chain carries TRBV7-2 and TRBJ2-1, with 12 bases lining up with TRBD2. The CDR3 runs to 16 residues. After removal of 1 base from V and 5 bases from J, the junction contained 3 bases not matched to a gene. CDR1 SGHTA and CDR2 FQGNSA come from the germline V gene. CDR3 region: CASSLGLAGGDNEQFF. CDR3 bases: TGTGCCAGCAGCTTAGGGCTAGCGGGGGGGGACAATGAGCAGTTCTTC.

V gene TRBV15 combines with J gene TRBJ1-1; 9 positions match TRBD1. The germline CDR1 and CDR2 sequences are LNHNV and YYDKDF (reference sequence). The CDR3 is 15 amino acids. The ends lost 3 bases at V and 7 bases at J; junction bases unmatched: 9. CDR3 in amino acids: CATSRVQGAPGEAFF. CDR3 sequence (DNA): TGTGCCACCAGCAGGGTACAGGGGGCGCCGGGTGAAGCTTTCTTT. Based on the CDR3 plus reference TRBV15 and TRBJ1-1, the full variable domain is DAMVIQNPRYQVTQFGKPVTLSCSQTLNHNVMYWYQQKSSQAPKLLFHYYDKDFNNEADTPDNFQSRRPNTSFCFLDIRSPGLGDTAMYLCATSRVQGAPGEAFFGQGTRLTVV.

V is TRBV6-1 and J is TRBJ1-6; 9 nucleotides line up with TRBD1. J gave up 7 bases and V 6 bases, and 10 bases lay outside the gene matches. The CDR3 covers 16 residues. Per the germline V gene, CDR1 is MNHNS and CDR2 is SASEGT. The CDR3 loop is CASRSLSGQGNSPLHF. Written as DNA, the CDR3 is TGTGCCAGCAGATCCTTATCGGGACAGGGCAATTCACCCCTCCACTTT.

The sample holds many counts of this clonotype. The chain combines TRBV20-1 with TRBJ1-4; tentative D call: TRBD1 (6 bases). The CDR3 length is 19 residues. V was pared by 2 bases and J by 0 bases, with 22 bases between. Germline V gene sequence: CDR1 DFQATT, CDR2 SNEGSKA (reference sequence). The CDR3 DNA follows: TGCAGTGCTAGAACCCCAAGGGGGGGGAGAGAGGCAACTAATGAAAAACTGTTTTTT. Its protein is CSARTPRGGREATNEKLFF.

For the CDR3, the DNA is TGTGCCAGCAGCCGAGGGGGCGGGTACGAGCAGTACTTC. Translated, it gives CASSRGGGYEQYF. The chain has TRBV5-4 and TRBJ2-7; the match to TRBD1 covers 7 bases. Germline V CDR1 and CDR2: SGHNT, YYREEE (reference sequence). CDR3 length: 13 residues. V gave up 4 bases and J gave up 4 bases; unmatched junction bases: 5.

This clonotype was observed a single time. V gene TRBV19 combines with J gene TRBJ1-1, with D perhaps TRBD1 (6 bases). The V end lost 7 bases, the J end lost 1 base, and 13 bases lay between the germline ends. The CDR3 is 14 residues long. CDR1 LNHDA and CDR2 SQIVND come from the germline V gene (reference sequence). The CDR3 DNA follows: TGTGCCAGTACCGTTGGACAGCAGAACACTGAAGCTTTCTTT. Its translation: CASTVGQQNTEAFF.

This clonotype was seen ten or more times. The chain employs TRBV5-1 and TRBJ1-4; possible D gene TRBD1, 6 bases. Trimming pared 0 bases from V and 4 bases from J, leaving 13 bases between. This CDR3 contains 16 residues. Looked up from germline, CDR1 is SGHRS and CDR2 is YFSETQ. The CDR3 DNA reads as TGCGCCAGCAGCTTGGGGGCAGGGGTTGGTAATGAAAAACTGTTTTTT. This translates into CASSLGAGVGNEKLFF.

The CDR3 nucleotides read TGTGCCAGCAGTCCCCAGGGAGGGGAGCCACAAGAGACCCAGTACTTC. This translates into CASSPQGGEPQETQYF. This chain uses TRBV11-2 with TRBJ2-5, with 7 bases matching TRBD2. The CDR3 length is 16 residues. The V gene's germline CDR1 is SGHAT and CDR2 FQNNGV. Trimming took 6 bases from V and 2 from J; bases not matched to a gene: 12.

As regards this clonotype: The conserved closing phenylalanine or tryptophan is absent in this CDR3, likely reflecting a read error. The J gene is TRBJ1-6, the V gene TRBV18; D is unclear. V lost 1 base, J lost 7 bases, and 8 bases lay in between. CDR3 length equals 14 residues. Germline V CDR1 and CDR2: KGHSH, LQKENI. The DNA of the CDR3 is TGTGCCAGCTCACCACGAGGGAAGAATTCACCCCTCCACTCT. It specifies CASSPRGKNSPLHS.